This TCR beta chain was sequenced in a study of T cells after yellow fever vaccination. For the study at large: Where fractions had low cell numbers, libraries were prepared from them with the SMART-Seq v4 Ultra Low Input RNA kit.

Each CDR3 protein is one row after TCRdb ran MiXCR on the 5' RACE reads. The sample lists under 600,000 distinct CDR3 sequences, 13% occurring once. Germline loops: CDR1 LGHNA, CDR2 YNFKEQ. The junction had 9 bases not matched to a gene; V was cut back by 2 bases and J by 6 bases. The CDR3 has 17 amino acids. Study-wide findings and caveats: The bulk population could contribute abundant contaminating clonotypes to FACS-sorted repertoires. Some clonotypes, a small share, were shared between CD4 and CD8 compartments.

To note about this clonotype: No antigen is known for it.

This specimen was PBMCs, taken on the day of the yellow fever booster vaccination. The chain links TRBV4-2 to TRBJ2-1, with 11 bases identical to TRBD2. The receptor's source is a man younger than 45 who received the YFV17D yellow fever vaccine. The CDR3 region has the DNA TGTGCCAGCAGCCAAAGTGTCACTAGCGGGAGTGTCAATGAGCAGTTCTTC. This encodes CASSQSVTSGSVNEQFF.